One sample yielded the 4 T cell receptor beta chains listed below, sequenced in a study of response to subunit inactivated influenza vaccine. MiXCR, applied by TCRdb to the RT-PCR reads, yields one record per CDR3 protein. The sample has about 650,000 distinct CDR3 sequences, less than 20% seen once. The source material was PBMCs from blood, sampled approximately 13 days after vaccination. These receptor sequences come from a man aged 50-59 years who received an inactivated influenza vaccine.

The genes are TRBV6-2 or TRBV6-3 and TRBJ2-7; weak D call: TRBD1 (6 bases). This CDR3 spans 14 amino acids. The germline V gene has CDR1 MNHEY and CDR2 SVGEGT. Deletions cut 5 bases from V and 4 bases from J, with 15 bases between. CDR3 residues: CASSNRQDLYEQYF. Written as DNA, the CDR3 is TGTGCCAGCAGTAACCGACAGGACCTATACGAGCAGTACTTC.

This clonotype was detected only a few times. This chain links TRBV5-6 with TRBJ1-5; a weak D match, TRBD1 (5 bases). The CDR3 has 14 residues. Germline V lookup: CDR1 SGHDT, CDR2 YYEEEE. V was shortened by 4 bases and J by 4 bases, with 12 bases between the two germline ends. In DNA, the CDR3 is TGTGCCAGCAGCAATCTCAGGGCAAATCAGCCCCAGCATTTT. It is translated as CASSNLRANQPQHF.

This clonotype was counted only a few times. This chain uses TRBV21-1 with TRBJ2-7; the listed D gene, TRBD2, was not tested against the DNA. TRBV21-1 is marked as a pseudogene. The CDR3 spans 18 residues. The CDR3 DNA sequence: TGTGCCAGCAGCAAAGCGCAAACCTCCCTAGCGGTTTCCTACGAGCAGTACTTC. Its protein product is CASSKAQTSLAVSYEQYF.

V usage is TRBV7-8 and J usage is TRBJ2-1; maybe TRBD2 (5 bases). CDR1 is SGHVS and CDR2 is FQNEAQ in the germline V gene. The germline V and J ends were trimmed by 0 bases and 8 bases, with 11 bases remaining between them. There are 14 residues in the CDR3. CDR3 loop: CASSLAGVLDEQFF. The CDR3 coding sequence is TGTGCCAGCAGCTTAGCGGGAGTGTTGGATGAGCAGTTCTTC.